This T cell receptor beta chain was sequenced during a study of blood T cell repertoires in COVID-19. Turning to the study itself: The United States, Italy and Spain provided the acute and convalescent COVID-19 samples. PBMCs, B-cell-depleted T cells, or T cells were the source of the cDNA or gDNA that made up the material.

After removal of 5 bases from V and 4 bases from J, the junction contained 6 bases not matched to a gene. CDR3 size: 15 residues. From germline, CDR1 is LGHDT and CDR2 YNNKEL (reference sequence). Before being deemed recovered, Cohort 3 donors had two negative PCRs, clearance, or symptom resolution. This clone was seen only once. Here immunoSEQ multiplex PCR was the method, and the copy in TCRdb shows in-frame clones only, minus some. The profile shows approximately 290,000 clones, over 75% of them singletons. The clonotype was recovered from a young woman who had recovered from COVID-19. V is TRBV3-1 (or the pseudogene TRBV3-2) and J is TRBJ2-2, with 8 bases fitting TRBD2. Sequenced material: PBMCs or T cells enriched from blood (not recorded which). Written as DNA, the CDR3 is TGTGCCAGCAGCAACAGCGGGAGTGGCACCGGGGAGCTGTTTTTT. This sequence encodes CASSNSGSGTGELFF.